Presented here are 30 T cell receptor beta chains from one specimen sequenced in a study of T cell clonality in common variable immunodeficiency. Clones were read by immunoSEQ multiplex PCR, and TCRdb kept only the in-frame ones, dropping some. The sample is made up of 50,000 to 60,000 clones, none counted only once. Sequenced input: peripheral blood mononuclear cells. These receptors originate from a person aged 18-70 years in good health.

There are many counts of this clone. Read data end 3 residues before the CDR3 end; the end is taken from the germline J gene. The chain employs TRBV5-1 and TRBJ2-6; 7 bases fit TRBD1. There are 15 residues in the CDR3. The germline V gene encodes CDR1 SGHRS and CDR2 YFSETQ. Trimming took 3 bases from V and 1 from J; bases not matched to a gene: 1. The CDR3 DNA, read in part, is TGCGCCAGCAGCTGGACAGGTTCTGGGGCCAACGTC. Amino acids: CASSWTGSGANV. The complete CDR3 sequence is CASSWTGSGANVLTF.

This clone has just a few counts. The read gets to within 3 residues of the CDR3 end, and the germline J gene fills in the rest. The V gene is TRBV7-9, the J gene TRBJ2-1, with D tentatively TRBD1 (6 bases). V was clipped by 1 base and J by 5 bases, with 9 bases between them. This CDR3 is 14 amino acids long. Germline loops: CDR1 SEHNR, CDR2 FQNEAQ (reference sequence). Partial CDR3 DNA: TGTGCCAGCAGCTTAGGACAGGAGGACAATGAG. The encoded protein is CASSLGQEDNE. The complete CDR3 protein is CASSLGQEDNEQFF.

This clone was counted only a few times. The read halts 3 residues ahead of the CDR3 end, with the missing end drawn from the germline J gene. This chain uses TRBV7-9 with TRBJ1-4; tentative D call: TRBD1 (6 bases). Germline CDR1 and CDR2: SEHNR and FQNEAQ (reference sequence). V shed 3 bases and J shed 0 bases, with 8 bases lying between them. This CDR3 spans 15 amino acids. CDR3 DNA (partial): TGTGCCAGCAGCTTTGGACAGACAACTAATGAAAAA. Translation: CASSFGQTTNEK. The entire CDR3 reads CASSFGQTTNEKLFF.

This clone was observed at least ten times. The CDR3 end lies 3 residues beyond the end of the read and is filled in from the germline J gene. The chain uses TRBV20-1 and TRBJ2-1, with TRBD2 matching over 8 bases. Germline values: CDR1 DFQATT, CDR2 SNEGSKA (reference sequence). V gave up 5 bases and J gave up 8 bases; unmatched junction bases: 17. The CDR3 runs to 16 residues. The CDR3 spells CSAHPLGSGRRDEQFF. The CDR3 bases that were read are TGCAGTGCTCATCCTCTCGGGAGCGGGAGAAGGGATGAG.

This clone was seen repeatedly, ten times or more. The read comes to an end 3 residues before the CDR3 does, leaving the germline J gene to fill in the end. The chain has TRBV19 and TRBJ1-3, with a tentative D call TRBD1 (6 bases). Germline V CDR1 and CDR2: LNHDA, SQIVND (reference sequence). Trimming shortened V by 10 bases and J by 3 bases, and 19 bases separated the two germline ends. The CDR3 is made up of 15 amino acids. The sequenced part of the CDR3 DNA is TGTGCCACCGTCTTATGGACAGCTTATGGAAACACC. Protein: CATVLWTAYGNT. Given in full, the CDR3 is CATVLWTAYGNTIYF. Full variable domain (missing parts from reference TRBV19 and TRBJ1-3): DGGITQSPKYLFRKEGQNVTLSCEQNLNHDAMYWYRQDPGQGLRLIYYSQIVNDFQKGDIAEGYSVSREKKESFPLTVTSAQKNPTAFYLCATVLWTAYGNTIYFGEGSWLTVV.

This clone was observed at least ten times. The CDR3 goes on 3 residues after the read ends, and that part is filled in from the germline J gene. The V call is TRBV20-1, the J call TRBJ2-1, with 8 bases that match TRBD2. CDR1 and CDR2 from the germline V gene are DFQATT and SNEGSKA (reference sequence). The CDR3 has 12 amino acids. Losses at the gene ends were 5 bases for V and 9 bases for J; bases not matched to a gene: 6. CDR3 in amino acids: CSAARAGAEQFF. The CDR3 DNA, read in part, is TGCAGTGCTGCCCGAGCGGGAGCTGAG.

This clone occurred many times. Sequencing ends 3 residues short of the CDR3 end; the germline J gene provides the rest. This chain links TRBV2 with TRBJ1-2, with TRBD1 identical over 8 bases. With 5 bases clipped from V and 6 bases from J, the junction kept 11 bases outside the gene matches. This CDR3 region has 15 residues. Germline CDR1 is SNHLY and CDR2 is FYNNEI. This chain's CDR3 is CASSPPRQGIHGYTF. The CDR3 bases that were read are TGTGCCAGCAGTCCCCCTAGACAGGGGATTCATGGC.

This clone has at least ten counts. From the germline J gene comes the end of the CDR3, since the read stops 3 residues before it. This chain uses TRBV19 with TRBJ2-2; weak D call: TRBD2 (5 bases). The CDR3 consists of 14 residues. The germline gives CDR1 LNHDA, CDR2 SQIVND (reference sequence). The germline V and J ends were trimmed by 6 bases and 5 bases, with 13 bases remaining between them. The chain's CDR3 is CASRAAPGTGELFF. The DNA read from the CDR3 is TGTGCCAGTAGAGCGGCCCCCGGGACCGGGGAG.

Many counts were recorded for this clone. The read ends 3 residues shy of where the CDR3 ends; the end is completed using the germline J gene. The chain links TRBV20-1 to TRBJ2-3; TRBD2 agrees at 8 bases. Germline values: CDR1 DFQATT, CDR2 SNEGSKA (reference sequence). The CDR3 consists of 15 residues. V was pared by 1 base and J by 1 base, with 4 bases of the junction left unmatched. CDR3 sequence: CSARGAGGRTDTQYF. The sequenced CDR3 bases are TGCAGTGCTAGAGGTGCGGGGGGACGCACAGATACG.

Notes on this clone: The DNA ends 3 residues before the CDR3 does, and the rest of the CDR3 is filled in from the germline J gene. The J gene is TRBJ2-1, the V gene TRBV7-2; 8 nucleotides match TRBD2. CDR3 length: 17 amino acids. Germline CDR1 reads SGHTA; CDR2 reads FQGNSA. With 0 bases clipped from V and 4 bases from J, the junction kept 8 bases outside the gene matches. CDR3 region: CASSLAPTLAGYNEQFF. The CDR3 bases that were read are TGTGCCAGCAGCTTAGCCCCGACGCTAGCGGGTTACAATGAG.

This clone has at least ten counts. The read terminates 3 residues before the CDR3 end, so the remaining end is supplied by the germline J gene. The chain combines TRBV20-1 with TRBJ2-7, with 9 bases lining up with TRBD2. V trimming: 1 base; J trimming: 6 bases; junction bases outside the gene matches: 13. CDR1 DFQATT and CDR2 SNEGSKA come from the germline V gene (reference sequence). This CDR3 spans 16 amino acids. The sequenced CDR3 bases are TGCAGTGCTAGAGGGCCTAGCGGGAAGGCTCCCTTCGAG. Translated, it gives CSARGPSGKAPFE. The CDR3 reads in full as CSARGPSGKAPFEQYF.

Many counts were recorded for this clone. The read stops 3 residues short of the end of the CDR3; the missing end is completed from the germline J gene. The V gene is TRBV7-2, the J gene TRBJ2-5; unclear D gene. Germline V gene lookup returns CDR1 SGHTA and CDR2 FQGNSA. V lost 5 bases and J 2 bases, leaving 12 bases between the germline ends. The CDR3 has 14 residues. The CDR3 region is CASSQRRVQETQYF. Partial CDR3 DNA: TGTGCCAGCAGCCAGAGACGGGTTCAAGAGACC. The full variable domain, completed using reference TRBV7-2 and TRBJ2-5, is GAGVSQSPSNKVTEKGKDVELRCDPISGHTALYWYRQSLGQGLEFLIYFQGNSAPDKSGLPSDRFSAERTGGSVSTLTIQRTQQEDSAVYLCASSQRRVQETQYFGPGTRLLVL.

This clone has ten or more counts. The sequence runs out 3 residues before the end of the CDR3; the remainder is reconstructed from the germline J gene. The rearrangement uses TRBV10-3 and TRBJ1-2, with D possibly TRBD1 on 5 matching bases. CDR3 size: 12 residues. Germline CDR1 ENHRY, CDR2 SYGVKD. The sequenced CDR3 bases are TGTGCCATCAGTGATGGGCAGGGCGGC. Encoded protein: CAISDGQGG. The whole CDR3 protein reads CAISDGQGGYTF.

This clone was detected ten times or more. The read comes to an end 3 residues before the CDR3 does, leaving the germline J gene to fill in the end. V usage is TRBV5-1 and J usage is TRBJ1-2; D is unclear. The CDR3 totals 13 residues. V was cut by 1 base and J by 4 bases, with 8 bases left in between. Germline V gene data show CDR1 as SGHRS and CDR2 as YFSETQ. CDR3 DNA (partial): TGCGCCAGCAGCTTGACAGATGGCTATGGC. Its translation is CASSLTDGYG. The whole CDR3 is CASSLTDGYGYTF.

This clone showed up many times. The sequence runs out 3 residues before the end of the CDR3; the remainder is reconstructed from the germline J gene. The V gene is TRBV12-3 or TRBV12-4, the J gene TRBJ2-7; D is undetermined. Deletions cut 9 bases from V and 0 bases from J, with 12 bases between. The CDR3 runs to 13 residues. The part of the CDR3 DNA that was read is TGTGCCAGTAAGGGCCCGTTCTCCTACGAG. This encodes CASKGPFSYE. The whole CDR3 protein reads CASKGPFSYEQYF.

CDR3 DNA (partial): TGTGCCAGTAAGGTGGACAGGGGAAGAGATACC. This translates into CASKVDRGRDT. The entire CDR3 is CASKVDRGRDTYTF. The chain recombines TRBV19 with TRBJ1-2, with 9 nucleotides matching TRBD1. The read terminates 3 residues ahead of where the CDR3 ends, so the germline J gene completes it. This CDR3 has 14 amino acids. In germline, CDR1 is LNHDA, CDR2 SQIVND (reference sequence).

In this sample, this clone turned up many times. Coverage ceases 3 residues before the CDR3 finishes, and the germline J gene fills in the end. V usage is TRBV5-1 and J usage is TRBJ1-1; D unresolved. The V gene lost 0 bases and the J gene lost 4 bases, with 10 bases spanning the gap. Germline V lookup: CDR1 SGHRS, CDR2 YFSETQ. The CDR3 spans 14 residues. This chain's CDR3 is CASSLESGSTEAFF. The CDR3 DNA, read in part, is TGCGCCAGCAGCTTGGAATCGGGTAGCACTGAA.

This clone was recorded many times. Read coverage stops 3 residues before the CDR3 terminus; the germline J gene supplies the remainder. The chain employs TRBV30 and TRBJ2-2, with TRBD1 matching over 7 bases. The V gene's germline CDR1 is GTSNPN and CDR2 SVGIG (reference sequence). The CDR3 covers 14 residues. Losses at the gene ends were 5 bases for V and 5 bases for J; bases not matched to a gene: 8. The CDR3 protein is CAWRQRQGTGELFF. The sequenced CDR3 bases are TGTGCCTGGCGACAAAGACAGGGAACCGGGGAG.

This clone has at least ten counts. The read gets to within 3 residues of the CDR3 end, and the germline J gene fills in the rest. This rearrangement joins TRBV7-8 to TRBJ2-7; D gene ambiguous. The CDR3 is 12 amino acids. Germline V gene data show CDR1 as SGHVS and CDR2 as FQNEAQ. V lost 6 bases and J lost 4, with 10 bases in between. CDR3 bases read: TGTGCCAGCAGTTTTGACGGGTACGAG. As protein: CASSFDGYE. The entire CDR3 reads CASSFDGYEQYF.

This clone was seen repeatedly, ten times or more. The read ends 3 residues early relative to the CDR3; the germline J gene fills the gap. The chain uses TRBV5-1 and TRBJ2-7; tentative D call: TRBD2 (5 bases). This CDR3 spans 14 amino acids. The germline gives CDR1 SGHRS, CDR2 YFSETQ. V gave up 2 bases and J gave up 2 bases, with 11 bases separating them. CDR3 sequence: CASSFGLNTYEQYF. The CDR3 DNA, read in part, is TGCGCCAGCAGCTTTGGACTTAATACCTACGAG.

This clone was recorded many times. The part of the CDR3 DNA that was read is TGTGCCTGGAGTCCAGGGACAGGGGGAAGCTCCTACAATGAG. Translating gives CAWSPGTGGSSYNE. The whole CDR3 is CAWSPGTGGSSYNEQFF. The chain employs TRBV30 and TRBJ2-1, with 11 bases fitting TRBD1. The read is 3 residues too short to cover the CDR3 end, so that end is filled in from the germline J gene. Germline V gene data show CDR1 as GTSNPN and CDR2 as SVGIG (reference sequence). The CDR3 has 17 amino acids. The V segment lost 2 bases and the J segment 0 bases; nucleotides outside the gene matches: 6.

A word on this clone: The CDR3 end is not reached by the read, which stops 3 residues before it; the germline J gene fills it in. The chain joins TRBV7-2 to TRBJ2-2; no firm D call. In germline, CDR1 is SGHTA, CDR2 FQGNSA. CDR3 length equals 14 residues. V gave up 6 bases and J gave up 2 bases, with 10 bases separating them. CDR3 protein: CASRSDSNTGELFF. CDR3 bases read: TGTGCCAGCAGATCCGACTCTAACACCGGGGAG.

This clone was seen ten or more times. The CDR3 extends 3 residues past the end of the read, so its final part is completed from the germline J gene. The chain combines TRBV5-4 with TRBJ1-2; 7 nucleotides agree with TRBD1. Looked up from germline, CDR1 is SGHNT and CDR2 is YYREEE (reference sequence). J was trimmed by 5 bases and V by 4 bases; bases with no gene match: 8. This CDR3 is 14 amino acids long. Partial CDR3 DNA: TGTGCCAGCAGCATCGATCAGGGGGAGTATGGC. As protein: CASSIDQGEYG. The complete CDR3 protein is CASSIDQGEYGYTF. Full variable domain (rest looked up from reference TRBV5-4 and TRBJ1-2): ETGVTQSPTHLIKTRGQQVTLRCSSQSGHNTVSWYQQALGQGPQFIFQYYREEENGRGNFPPRFSGLQFPNYSSELNVNALELDDSALYLCASSIDQGEYGYTFGSGTRLTVV.

The sample holds many counts of this clone. The CDR3 is cut off 3 residues early in the read; its end comes from the germline J gene. This chain connects TRBV15 to TRBJ2-2; 7 bases match TRBD2. J gave up 7 bases and V 3 bases, and 17 bases lay outside the gene matches. This CDR3 has 18 amino acids. Per the germline V gene, CDR1 is LNHNV and CDR2 is YYDKDF (reference sequence). The CDR3: CATSSPSLRRETVGELFF. Partial CDR3 DNA: TGTGCCACCAGCAGCCCCAGTTTGAGGCGGGAGACCGTCGGGGAG.

This clone was recorded a few times. The CDR3 is cut off 3 residues early in the read; its end comes from the germline J gene. The genes are TRBV7-2 and TRBJ2-7; 11 positions match TRBD2. The CDR3 sequence is 15 residues long. The germline V gene encodes CDR1 SGHTA and CDR2 FQGNSA. With V trimmed by 1 base and J by 4 bases, 3 bases remained unmatched. The CDR3 protein is CASSLGSSGRYEQYF. Partial CDR3 DNA: TGTGCCAGCAGCTTAGGGTCTAGCGGGAGGTACGAG.

This clone appeared many times. The missing CDR3 end, 3 residues past where the read stops, is filled in from the germline J gene. This chain uses TRBV20-1 with TRBJ2-3; 10 bases fit TRBD2. The CDR3 spans 17 residues. In germline, CDR1 is DFQATT, CDR2 SNEGSKA (reference sequence). The V and J ends lost 3 bases and 1 base, in that order; junction bases with no gene match: 10. The CDR3 is CSARSSGRASGTDTQYF. CDR3 DNA, as far as it was read: TGCAGTGCTAGGTCGAGCGGGAGGGCCAGTGGCACAGATACG.

As regards this clone: The read falls 3 residues short of the CDR3 end, and the missing part is taken from the germline J gene. V usage is TRBV19 and J usage is TRBJ1-6, with TRBD1 identical over 7 bases. J was trimmed by 8 bases and V by 6 bases; bases with no gene match: 10. The CDR3 extends over 15 amino acids. Germline lookup yields CDR1 LNHDA and CDR2 SQIVND (reference sequence). The sequenced CDR3 bases are TGTGCCAGTAGGCCCCGACAGGGAGGCTATTCACCC. Its translation: CASRPRQGGYSP. The whole CDR3 sequence reads CASRPRQGGYSPLHF. Drawing the rest from reference TRBV19 and TRBJ1-6, the complete variable domain is DGGITQSPKYLFRKEGQNVTLSCEQNLNHDAMYWYRQDPGQGLRLIYYSQIVNDFQKGDIAEGYSVSREKKESFPLTVTSAQKNPTAFYLCASRPRQGGYSPLHFGNGTRLTVT.

This clone was observed at least ten times. The read comes to an end 3 residues before the CDR3 does, leaving the germline J gene to fill in the end. The chain combines TRBV29-1 with TRBJ1-1, with 7 bases fitting TRBD1. This CDR3 region has 14 residues. With 6 bases clipped from V and 2 bases from J, the junction kept 9 bases outside the gene matches. Germline loops: CDR1 SQVTM, CDR2 ANQGSEA. Partial CDR3 DNA: TGCAGCGTGTGGGGGGCAGGGGGAAACACTGAA. Translation: CSVWGAGGNTE. The full CDR3 sequence reads CSVWGAGGNTEAFF.

This clone came up many times. The part of the CDR3 DNA that was read is TGTGCCAGCAGCCAACCGGGACATAATCAAGAGACC. Translated: CASSQPGHNQET. The complete CDR3 protein is CASSQPGHNQETQYF. This chain connects TRBV4-2 to TRBJ2-5; D may be TRBD1 (6 bases). The read comes to an end 3 residues before the CDR3 does, leaving the germline J gene to fill in the end. Trimming removed 2 bases at V and 2 bases at J, with 12 bases between. CDR1 is LGHNA and CDR2 is YNFKEQ in the germline V gene. The CDR3 totals 15 residues.

This clone was observed at least ten times. The sequenced fragment ends 3 residues before the CDR3 boundary, so the rest is inferred from the germline J gene. The chain employs TRBV11-2 and TRBJ2-7; 7 bases match TRBD1. From germline, CDR1 is SGHAT and CDR2 FQNNGV. Trimming cost V 7 bases and J 6 bases; bases outside gene matches: 9. The CDR3 has 13 amino acids. CDR3 bases read: TGTGCCAGCACCCTATCACAGGGGCTCGAG. Translating it yields CASTLSQGLE. The complete CDR3 protein is CASTLSQGLEQYF.